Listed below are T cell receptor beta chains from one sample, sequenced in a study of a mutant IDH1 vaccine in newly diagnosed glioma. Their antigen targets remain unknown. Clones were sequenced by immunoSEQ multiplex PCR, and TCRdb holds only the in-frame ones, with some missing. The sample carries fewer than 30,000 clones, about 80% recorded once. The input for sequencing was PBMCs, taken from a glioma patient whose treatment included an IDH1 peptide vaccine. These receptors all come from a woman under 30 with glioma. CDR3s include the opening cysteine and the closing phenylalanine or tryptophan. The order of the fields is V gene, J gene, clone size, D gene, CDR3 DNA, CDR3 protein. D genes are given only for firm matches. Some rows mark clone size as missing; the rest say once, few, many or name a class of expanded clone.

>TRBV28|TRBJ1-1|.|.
TGTGCCAGCAGGGGTGCTGGGGCAGACAACACTGAAGCTTTCTTT
CASRGAGADNTEAFF
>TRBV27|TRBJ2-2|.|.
TGTGCCAGCAGTTGGGAAGGGCTCCGATTCACCGGGGAGCTGTTTTTT
CASSWEGLRFTGELFF
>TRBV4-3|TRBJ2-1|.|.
TGCGCCAGCAGCCAGGAGGACAACTCCTACAATGAGCAGTTCTTC
CASSQEDNSYNEQFF
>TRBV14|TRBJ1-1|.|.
TGTGCCAGCAGCCATCCGGGGGTCCCTGAAGCTTTCTTT
CASSHPGVPEAFF
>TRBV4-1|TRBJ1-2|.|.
TGCGCCAGCAGCCAAGTTGGTAGAGGGGAAGGGTACCGTGGCTACACCTTC
CASSQVGRGEGYRGYTF
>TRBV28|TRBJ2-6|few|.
TGTGCCAGCAGGATCTCGAGTGGGTCCGGGGCCAACGTCCTGACTTTC
CASRISSGSGANVLTF
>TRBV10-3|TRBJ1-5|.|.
TGTGCCACCCGGGGGGGGCTGAATCAGCCCCAGCATTTT
CATRGGLNQPQHF
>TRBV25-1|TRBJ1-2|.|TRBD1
TGTGCCAGCACTCTAGGGACAGGGGCCCTTGGCTACACCTTC
CASTLGTGALGYTF
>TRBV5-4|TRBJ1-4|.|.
TGTGCCAGCAGCCCGGGAACGGGGTCAACTAATGAAAAACTGTTTTTT
CASSPGTGSTNEKLFF
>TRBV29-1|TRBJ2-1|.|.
TGCAGCGTTGATTATCCTCCTACCAGCGATGAGCAGTTCTTC
CSVDYPPTSDEQFF
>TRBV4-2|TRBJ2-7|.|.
TGTGCCAGCGGAAATCACAGGGACTCCTACGAGCAGTACTTC
CASGNHRDSYEQYF
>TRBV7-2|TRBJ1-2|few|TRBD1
TGTGCCAGCAGCTTAGCAAGTGGTTTCGGACAGGGGACGAAGGGCTACACCTTC
CASSLASGFGQGTKGYTF
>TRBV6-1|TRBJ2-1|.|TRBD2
TGTGCCAGCAGTGAAATCTTAGCGGGGGCCTACAATGAGCAGTTCTTC
CASSEILAGAYNEQFF
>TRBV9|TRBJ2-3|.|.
TGTGCCAGCAGCGGAGGCGTGGGTACGCAGTATTTT
CASSGGVGTQYF
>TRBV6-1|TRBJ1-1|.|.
TGTGCCAGCAGTGAGAGATACGCGGGGGCGAACACTGAAGCTTTCTTT
CASSERYAGANTEAFF
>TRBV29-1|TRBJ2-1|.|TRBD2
TGCAGCGCCCTGGGACTAGCGGGAGTAAGGTCCTACAATGAGCAGTTCTTC
CSALGLAGVRSYNEQFF
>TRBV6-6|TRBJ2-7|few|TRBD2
TGTGCCAGCAGTACCAGGACTAGCGGGATCTCCCGCTGGTACTTC
CASSTRTSGISRWYF
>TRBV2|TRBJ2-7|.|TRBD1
TGTGCCAGCAACCCCGGGACAGCTTCCTACGAGCAGTACTTC
CASNPGTASYEQYF
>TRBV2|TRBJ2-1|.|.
TGTGCCAGCACCCTTAGCCTCTCGGCCTACAATGAGCAGTTCTTC
CASTLSLSAYNEQFF
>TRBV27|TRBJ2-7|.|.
TGTGCCACCACTAGGCAGGACAGCCTGGGCGGTTACGAGCAGTACTTC
CATTRQDSLGGYEQYF
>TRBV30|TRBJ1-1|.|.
TGTGCCTGGAGTGTACAGGGGAACACTGAAGCTTTCTTT
CAWSVQGNTEAFF
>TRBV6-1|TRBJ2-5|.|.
TGTGCCAGTGACAGGCGTCCAGATGAGACCCAGTACTTC
CASDRRPDETQYF
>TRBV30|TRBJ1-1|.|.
TGTGCCTGGAGTGTACGGGCTGAAGCTTTCTTT
CAWSVRAEAFF
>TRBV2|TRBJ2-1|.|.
TGTGCCAGCAGTACCGGGACTCGGGGGGAGCAGTTCTTC
CASSTGTRGEQFF
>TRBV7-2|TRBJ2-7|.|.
TGTGCCAGCAGACTCCAACAGGGCGAGCAGTACTTC
CASRLQQGEQYF
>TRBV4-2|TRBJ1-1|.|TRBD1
TGTGCCAGCAGCTCTCGACAGGGAATGAACACTGAAGCTTTCTTT
CASSSRQGMNTEAFF